The rows below give T cell receptor beta chains drawn from one sample of a study of CXCR3-negative and CXCR3-positive naive CD8 T cells. TCRdb reprocessed the 5' RACE reads and reports one entry per CDR3 protein, with no DNA. Listed are around 24,000 distinct CDR3 sequences; roughly 4% falls within the top ten. Sequencing input: naive CXCR3- CD8+ T cells from blood. The origin of the receptors is a human donor in good health. Some clones in this sample may be carry-over from other donors' samples. Both conserved end residues are part of each CDR3.

TRBV15	13	TRBJ2-7	CATTGQGLAEQYF
TRBV27	11	TRBJ2-1	CASSSLYEQFF
TRBV10-3	15	TRBJ2-3	CAIKEEQGFSDTQYF
TRBV12-3/TRBV12-4	13	TRBJ2-7	CASSPDRTYEQYF
TRBV6-5	15	TRBJ2-1	CASREGLAGYNEQFF
TRBV20-1	15	TRBJ1-1	CSARDGSSGDTEAFF
TRBV10-3	14	TRBJ2-1	CAISEATGSNEQFF
TRBV4-1	17	TRBJ2-3	CASSQDWASAMTDTQYF
TRBV7-9	13	TRBJ2-7	CATSNSGDYEQYF
TRBV14	16	TRBJ2-7	CASSQSQGQGAGEQYF
TRBV5-4	15	TRBJ2-7	CASSLGGGSLYEQYF
TRBV12-3/TRBV12-4	14	TRBJ2-7	CASSLAYGQEQPYF
TRBV29-1	15	TRBJ2-7	CSVVRVAAGAYEQYF
TRBV23-1	16	TRBJ2-2	CASSHHRGIRTGELFF
TRBV7-6	13	TRBJ2-7	CASSPEAGYEQYF
TRBV6-6	14	TRBJ1-1	CASSYPSLNTEAFF
TRBV30	14	TRBJ2-2	CAWSSHREAGELFF